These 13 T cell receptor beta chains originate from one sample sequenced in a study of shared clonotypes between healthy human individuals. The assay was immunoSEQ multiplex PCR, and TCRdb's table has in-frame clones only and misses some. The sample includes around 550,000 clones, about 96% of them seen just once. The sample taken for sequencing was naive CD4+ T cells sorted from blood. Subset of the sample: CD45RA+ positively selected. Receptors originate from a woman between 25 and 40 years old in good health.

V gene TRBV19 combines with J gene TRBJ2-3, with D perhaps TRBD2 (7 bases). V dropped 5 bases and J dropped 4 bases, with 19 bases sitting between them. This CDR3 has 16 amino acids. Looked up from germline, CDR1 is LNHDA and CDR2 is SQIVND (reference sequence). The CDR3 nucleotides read TGTGCCAGTAGTTTCCTCTGGGGGGGCCGACCAGATACGCAGTATTTT. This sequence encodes CASSFLWGGRPDTQYF.

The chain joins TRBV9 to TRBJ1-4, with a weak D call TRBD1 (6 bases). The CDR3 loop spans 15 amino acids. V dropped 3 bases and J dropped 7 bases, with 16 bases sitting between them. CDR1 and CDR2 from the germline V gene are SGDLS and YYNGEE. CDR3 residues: CASSAAQGPVEKLFF. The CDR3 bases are TGTGCCAGCAGCGCCGCCCAGGGGCCCGTTGAAAAACTGTTTTTT.

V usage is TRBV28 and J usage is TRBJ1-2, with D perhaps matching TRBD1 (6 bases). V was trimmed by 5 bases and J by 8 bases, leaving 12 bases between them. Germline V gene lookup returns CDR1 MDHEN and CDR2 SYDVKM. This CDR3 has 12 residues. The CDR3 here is CASSQSTGGYTF. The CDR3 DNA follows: TGTGCCAGCAGTCAAAGTACAGGGGGCTACACCTTC.

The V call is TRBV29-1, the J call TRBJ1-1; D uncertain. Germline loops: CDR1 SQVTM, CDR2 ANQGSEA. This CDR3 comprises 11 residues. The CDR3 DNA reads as TGCATAGGGTCCATGAACACTGAAGCTTTCTTT. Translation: CIGSMNTEAFF. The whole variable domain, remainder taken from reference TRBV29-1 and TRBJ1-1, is SAVISQKPSRDICQRGTSLTIQCQVDSQVTMMFWYRQQPGQSLTLIATANQGSEATYESGFVIDKFPISRPNLTFSTLTVSNMSPEDSSIYLCIGSMNTEAFFGQGTRLTVV.

This CDR3 is CASIIPILAESTDTQYF. The CDR3 DNA is TGTGCCAGCATTATCCCGATACTAGCGGAAAGCACAGATACGCAGTATTTT. The chain links TRBV6-4 to TRBJ2-3; TRBD2 agrees at 8 bases. J lost 0 bases, V lost 7 bases, and 12 bases had no gene match. The germline V gene has CDR1 MRHNA and CDR2 SNTAGT. The CDR3 runs to 17 residues.

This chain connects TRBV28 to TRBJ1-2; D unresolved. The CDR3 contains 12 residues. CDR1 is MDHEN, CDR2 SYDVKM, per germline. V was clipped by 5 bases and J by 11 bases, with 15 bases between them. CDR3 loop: CASSAAMAGYTF. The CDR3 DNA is TGTGCCAGCAGTGCGGCTATGGCTGGGTACACCTTC.

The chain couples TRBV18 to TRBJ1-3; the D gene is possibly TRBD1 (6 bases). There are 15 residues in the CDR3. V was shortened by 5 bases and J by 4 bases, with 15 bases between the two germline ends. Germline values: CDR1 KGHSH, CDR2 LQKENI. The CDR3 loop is CASSAGQARGNTIYF. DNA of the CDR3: TGTGCCAGCTCAGCGGGACAAGCAAGAGGAAACACCATATATTTT.

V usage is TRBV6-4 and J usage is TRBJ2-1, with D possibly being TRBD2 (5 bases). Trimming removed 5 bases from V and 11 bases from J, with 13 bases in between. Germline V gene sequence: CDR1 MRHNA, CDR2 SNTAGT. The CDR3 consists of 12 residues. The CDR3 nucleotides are TGTGCCAGCAGTAAAAAACTAGAAAAGCAGTTCTTC. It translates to CASSKKLEKQFF.

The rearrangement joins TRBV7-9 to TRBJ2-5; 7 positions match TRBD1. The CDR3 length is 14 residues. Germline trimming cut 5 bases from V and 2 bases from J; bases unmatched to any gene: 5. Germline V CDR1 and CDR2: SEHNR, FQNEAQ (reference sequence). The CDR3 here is CASSKTGPQETQYF. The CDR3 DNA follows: TGTGCCAGCAGCAAGACAGGGCCGCAAGAGACCCAGTACTTC.

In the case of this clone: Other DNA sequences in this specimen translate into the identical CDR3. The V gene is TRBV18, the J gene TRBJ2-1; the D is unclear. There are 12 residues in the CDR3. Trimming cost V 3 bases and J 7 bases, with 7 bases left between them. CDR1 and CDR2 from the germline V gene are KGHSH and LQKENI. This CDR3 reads CASSPLGNEQFF. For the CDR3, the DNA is TGTGCCAGCTCACCGCTCGGAAATGAGCAGTTCTTC. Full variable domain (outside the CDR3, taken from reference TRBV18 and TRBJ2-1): NAGVMQNPRHLVRRRGQEARLRCSPMKGHSHVYWYRQLPEEGLKFMVYLQKENIIDESGMPKERFSAEFPKEGPSILRIQQVVRGDSAAYFCASSPLGNEQFFGPGTRLTVL.

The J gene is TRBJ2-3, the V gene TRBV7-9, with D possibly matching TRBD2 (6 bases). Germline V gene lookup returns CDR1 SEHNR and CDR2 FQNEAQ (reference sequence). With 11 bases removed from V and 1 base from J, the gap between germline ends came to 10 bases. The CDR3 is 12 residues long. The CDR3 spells CAPPGGTDTQYF. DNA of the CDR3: TGTGCCCCTCCGGGGGGCACAGATACGCAGTATTTT.

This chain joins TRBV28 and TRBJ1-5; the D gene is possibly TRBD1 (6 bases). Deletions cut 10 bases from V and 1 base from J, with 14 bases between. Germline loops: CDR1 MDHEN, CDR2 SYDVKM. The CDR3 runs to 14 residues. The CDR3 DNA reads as TGTGCCATTGCGGGGGCGGCGAGCAATCAGCCCCAGCATTTT. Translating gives CAIAGAASNQPQHF.

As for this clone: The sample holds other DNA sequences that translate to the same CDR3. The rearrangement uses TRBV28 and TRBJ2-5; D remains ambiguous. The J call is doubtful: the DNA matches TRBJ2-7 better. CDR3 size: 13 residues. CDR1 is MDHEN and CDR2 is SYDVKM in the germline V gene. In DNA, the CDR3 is TGTGCCAGCAGTTTGGGATCCTCCTACGAGCAGTACTTC. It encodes CASSLGSSYEQYF.